A single TCR beta chain is shown here with its context. A single record per CDR3 protein comes from TCRdb applying MiXCR to the PCR reads. The table has approximately 20,000 distinct CDR3 sequences, 60% seen once; the top ten hold 0.9% to 1.2%. The data originate from a study of vaccination and CD4 T cells after COVID-19. In the study overall: Four females and six males made up the convalescents, with two Hispanic.

Trimming left V 7 bases short and J 8 bases short, with 17 bases between. The length of the CDR3 is 13 residues. Looked up from germline, CDR1 is SEHNR and CDR2 is FQNEAQ (reference sequence). Sequenced here: CD4+ T cells from blood, sampled after SARS-CoV-2 vaccination. This chain uses TRBV7-9 with TRBJ1-1; TRBD1 might be the D (5 bases). This sequence originates from a human donor who had recovered from COVID-19. CDR3 protein: CASTQAADSEAFF. CDR3 DNA sequence: TGTGCCAGCACCCAAGCAGCTGACAGCGAAGCTTTCTTT.